These 15 T cell receptor beta chains came from one sample sequenced in a study of blood T cell repertoires in COVID-19. Clones were read by immunoSEQ multiplex PCR, and TCRdb kept only the in-frame ones, dropping some. Here the sample spans a few hundred thousand clones, around nine tenths being singletons. Sequencing was done on a sample of peripheral blood. These receptors came from a woman in her thirties with COVID-19, enrolled during active disease.

J is TRBJ2-3 and V is TRBV11-2; tentative D call: TRBD2 (7 bases). The germline V gene has CDR1 SGHAT and CDR2 FQNNGV. V shed 5 bases and J shed 4 bases, with 16 bases lying between them. The CDR3 totals 15 residues. CDR3 sequence reads: CASSKRLGGADTQYF. CDR3 nucleotides: TGTGCCAGCAGCAAACGATTAGGGGGGGCAGATACGCAGTATTTT.

V is TRBV6-5 and J is TRBJ1-2; no clear D gene. Between the trimmed V and J ends, which lost 11 bases and 5 bases, there was a span of 18 bases. CDR3 length: 13 residues. From germline, CDR1 is MNHEY and CDR2 SVGAGI. CDR3 bases: TGTGCCGCAGCATTAAGCGCCCCATATGGCTACACCTTC. Its translation: CAAALSAPYGYTF.

The genes are TRBV7-9 and TRBJ2-2; 10 bases line up with TRBD1. Looked up from germline, CDR1 is SEHNR and CDR2 is FQNEAQ (reference sequence). The V segment lost 6 bases and the J segment 2 bases; nucleotides outside the gene matches: 6. The CDR3 sequence is 16 residues long. The CDR3: CASSRTTGGNTGELFF. For the CDR3, the DNA is TGTGCCAGCAGTCGTACGACAGGGGGCAACACCGGGGAGCTGTTTTTT.

This clone was seen repeatedly, ten times or more. The chain employs TRBV3-1 (or the pseudogene TRBV3-2) and TRBJ2-1; 10 bases align to TRBD2. Trimming cost V 8 bases and J 12 bases; bases outside gene matches: 4. There are 11 residues in the CDR3. The V gene's germline CDR1 is LGHDT and CDR2 YNNKEL (reference sequence). CDR3 amino acids: CASAAGGAQFF. The CDR3 coding sequence is TGTGCCAGCGCAGCGGGGGGGGCGCAGTTCTTC.

The rearrangement uses TRBV18 and TRBJ2-3; 8 nucleotides line up with TRBD2. Germline CDR1 KGHSH, CDR2 LQKENI. The CDR3 is made up of 18 amino acids. V trimming: 1 base; J trimming: 4 bases; junction bases outside the gene matches: 13. CDR3 bases: TGTGCCAGCTCACCACGTCTGGGGACTAGAAGAGGGGCAGATACGCAGTATTTT. Its protein product is CASSPRLGTRRGADTQYF.

A few counts support this clone. This sequence joins TRBV18 and TRBJ1-1; 8 bases agree with TRBD1. This CDR3 has 18 amino acids. The V and J ends lost 5 bases and 4 bases, in that order; junction bases with no gene match: 18. Germline V gene data show CDR1 as KGHSH and CDR2 as LQKENI. This CDR3 reads CASSSQTGAARWGTEAFF. Here the CDR3 DNA reads TGTGCCAGCTCATCGCAGACAGGGGCCGCGCGGTGGGGCACTGAAGCTTTCTTT. The complete variable domain, with remaining parts taken from reference TRBV18 and TRBJ1-1, reads NAGVMQNPRHLVRRRGQEARLRCSPMKGHSHVYWYRQLPEEGLKFMVYLQKENIIDESGMPKERFSAEFPKEGPSILRIQQVVRGDSAAYFCASSSQTGAARWGTEAFFGQGTRLTVV.

The chain employs TRBV5-4 and TRBJ1-4, with D possibly being TRBD1 (6 bases). Germline CDR1 is SGHNT and CDR2 is YYREEE (reference sequence). V was clipped by 4 bases and J by 8 bases, with 15 bases between them. This CDR3 has 14 amino acids. In nucleotides, the CDR3 is TGTGCCAGCAGCCCTACGGGGGGCCAAGAAAAACTGTTTTTT. This encodes CASSPTGGQEKLFF.

This chain links TRBV21-1 with TRBJ1-1. TRBV21-1 represents a pseudogene. This CDR3 spans 12 amino acids. The CDR3 DNA reads TGTGCCAGCAGCCGCGGGGGACTTGGAGCTTTCTTT. Translation gives CASSRGGLGAFF.

The chain uses TRBV30 and TRBJ1-2; TRBD1 aligns across 8 bases. Germline assignment: CDR1 GTSNPN and CDR2 SVGIG (reference sequence). Trimming took 2 bases from V and 13 from J; bases not matched to a gene: 9. The CDR3 covers 12 residues. Written as DNA, the CDR3 is TGTGCCTGGAGTCCCGGACAGGGCAGCCTCACCTTC. This encodes CAWSPGQGSLTF.

The chain carries TRBV19 and TRBJ1-2, with D tentatively TRBD1 (6 bases). With 1 base removed from V and 8 bases from J, the gap between germline ends came to 11 bases. Germline-derived CDR1 and CDR2 are LNHDA and SQIVND (reference sequence). CDR3 length equals 13 residues. The CDR3 nucleotides are TGTGCCAGTAGTATAGCCCATGGGGGCGGCTACACCTTC. This translates into CASSIAHGGGYTF.

This chain links TRBV7-9 with TRBJ2-1; 14 bases map to TRBD2. V was clipped by 5 bases and J by 9 bases; unmatched bases: 12. This CDR3 region has 17 residues. Germline CDR1 SEHNR, CDR2 FQNEAQ (reference sequence). In DNA, the CDR3 is TGTGCCAGCAGCCCCGGGACTAGCGGGGGTATCAAGAGTGAGCAGTTCTTC. This translates into CASSPGTSGGIKSEQFF.

This clone showed up just once. The genes are TRBV5-1 and TRBJ2-3; 8 nucleotides align to TRBD2. V lost 1 base, J lost 7 bases, and 11 bases stayed unmatched. This CDR3 region has 16 residues. Germline loops: CDR1 SGHRS, CDR2 YFSETQ. The CDR3 spells CASSLPRRGGIYTQYF. The CDR3 DNA is TGCGCCAGCAGCTTGCCCCGCCGGGGGGGCATCTATACGCAGTATTTT. The complete variable domain, with remaining parts taken from reference TRBV5-1 and TRBJ2-3, reads KAGVTQTPRYLIKTRGQQVTLSCSPISGHRSVSWYQQTPGQGLQFLFEYFSETQRNKGNFPGRFSGRQFSNSRSEMNVSTLELGDSALYLCASSLPRRGGIYTQYFGPGTRLTVL.

The chain combines TRBV2 with TRBJ1-5; 9 nucleotides agree with TRBD1. The CDR3 has 13 residues. Germline CDR1 is SNHLY and CDR2 is FYNNEI. The V gene end was trimmed by 6 bases and the J gene end by 6 bases; junction bases not matched to a gene: 3. This CDR3 is CASRGQGLQPQHF. DNA for the CDR3: TGTGCCAGCAGGGGACAGGGTCTTCAGCCCCAGCATTTT.

J is TRBJ1-3 and V is TRBV18, with a possible D match to TRBD1 (5 bases). Germline V gene lookup returns CDR1 KGHSH and CDR2 LQKENI. With 6 bases removed from V and 2 bases from J, the gap between germline ends came to 8 bases. This CDR3 is 13 amino acids long. CDR3 nucleotides: TGTGCCAGCTCCAGGGAGGCTGGAAACACCATATATTTT. This sequence encodes CASSREAGNTIYF.

The chain carries TRBV6-5 and TRBJ2-1; the D gene is possibly TRBD2 (6 bases). V was pared by 8 bases and J by 2 bases, with 13 bases between. The CDR3 extends over 14 amino acids. Germline lookup yields CDR1 MNHEY and CDR2 SVGAGI. For the CDR3, the DNA is TGTGCCAGCCACTTCGGGGGACCCTACAATGAGCAGTTCTTC. Its protein is CASHFGGPYNEQFF.